The 15 T cell receptor beta chains given below trace back to one sample, sequenced in a study of PD-1 blockade in classical Hodgkin lymphoma. Each and every patient relapsed after autologous stem cell transplantation, and patients got differing brentuximab vedotin exposure. Measured with immunoSEQ multiplex PCR; TCRdb has only the in-frame clones, and not every one. The sample consists of fewer than 30,000 clones, 82% of them appearing once. Sample: peripheral blood mononuclear cells (PBMCs), taken before the second cycle of nivolumab. These receptors originate from a human donor with classical Hodgkin lymphoma.

The rearrangement links TRBV7-9 to TRBJ2-7, with 9 bases fitting TRBD1. The germline gives CDR1 SEHNR, CDR2 FQNEAQ (reference sequence). The CDR3 has 19 residues. J gave up 2 bases and V 2 bases, and 16 bases lay outside the gene matches. CDR3 sequence: CASSLIGWFGTGTTYEQYF. The DNA of the CDR3 is TGTGCCAGCAGCTTAATAGGGTGGTTTGGGACAGGGACAACCTACGAGCAGTACTTC.

The chain links TRBV7-9 to TRBJ1-1; no clear D gene. The CDR3 length is 15 residues. Germline CDR1 is SEHNR and CDR2 is FQNEAQ (reference sequence). Trimming shortened V by 5 bases and J by 4 bases, and 17 bases separated the two germline ends. In nucleotides, the CDR3 is TGTGCCAGCAGCGCCCGGTCCCCTGTAGGCACTGAAGCTTTCTTT. Translating it yields CASSARSPVGTEAFF.

This chain links TRBV27 with TRBJ2-2, with D perhaps TRBD1 (5 bases). Trimming left V 11 bases short and J 6 bases short, with 19 bases between. The CDR3 totals 14 residues. Per germline, CDR1 MNHEY and CDR2 SMNVEV (reference sequence). DNA of the CDR3: TGTGCCCCCGAAGGGGCAGGGATAGCCGGGGAGCTGTTTTTT. Translated: CAPEGAGIAGELFF.

This chain links TRBV7-2 with TRBJ2-2; D gene ambiguous. The CDR3 extends over 15 amino acids. CDR1 SGHTA and CDR2 FQGNSA come from the germline V gene. V dropped 1 base and J dropped 2 bases, with 8 bases sitting between them. The CDR3 spells CASSLVLGNTGELFF. The CDR3 coding sequence is TGTGCCAGCAGCTTAGTGCTGGGAAACACCGGGGAGCTGTTTTTT.

The chain employs TRBV4-3 and TRBJ1-2; D gene ambiguous. V was clipped by 0 bases and J by 0 bases, with 8 bases between them. This CDR3 spans 15 amino acids. Germline CDR1 reads LGHNA; CDR2 reads YSLEER. This chain's CDR3 is CASSQEELSNYGYTF. CDR3 coding DNA: TGCGCCAGCAGCCAAGAGGAGCTATCTAACTATGGCTACACCTTC.

This chain uses TRBV4-1 with TRBJ1-1; no firm D call. The CDR3 is 16 amino acids. With 0 bases removed from V and 5 bases from J, the gap between germline ends came to 16 bases. Looked up from germline, CDR1 is MGHRA and CDR2 is YSYEKL. The CDR3 sequence is CASSQEEIDPWTEAFF. CDR3 in DNA: TGCGCCAGCAGCCAAGAGGAAATCGACCCCTGGACTGAAGCTTTCTTT.

Here the CDR3 reads CAISDAWSGELFF. The CDR3 DNA reads TGTGCCATCAGTGATGCCTGGTCCGGGGAGCTGTTTTTT. The chain links TRBV10-3 to TRBJ2-2; D call uncertain. CDR1 is ENHRY and CDR2 is SYGVKD in the germline V gene. Trimming took 3 bases from V and 6 from J, leaving 8 bases between them. The CDR3 has 13 residues.

In its sample, this clone was seen a few times. This chain's CDR3 is CASSYGNEQFF. CDR3 nucleotide sequence: TGTGCCAGCAGTTACGGGAATGAGCAGTTCTTC. The J gene is TRBJ2-1, the V gene TRBV6-5; D is ambiguous. The germline gives CDR1 MNHEY, CDR2 SVGAGI. The CDR3 loop spans 11 amino acids. The germline V and J ends were trimmed by 2 bases and 7 bases, with 3 bases remaining between them.

This clone has a handful of counts. The chain employs TRBV13 and TRBJ2-3; the match to TRBD1 covers 9 bases. Per germline, CDR1 PRHDT and CDR2 FYEKMQ (reference sequence). This CDR3 has 14 amino acids. The trim removed 10 bases at V and 1 base at J, leaving 6 bases unmatched. CDR3 in amino acids: CATTGGERTDTQYF. CDR3 coding DNA: TGTGCCACAACAGGGGGCGAGCGCACAGATACGCAGTATTTT. The entire variable domain, with the rest obtained from reference TRBV13 and TRBJ2-3, is as follows: AAGVIQSPRHLIKEKRETATLKCYPIPRHDTVYWYQQGPGQDPQFLISFYEKMQSDKGSIPDRFSAQQFSDYHSELNMSSLELGDSALYFCATTGGERTDTQYFGPGTRLTVL.

In this sample, this clone turned up once. This chain links TRBV19 with TRBJ1-6; 7 nucleotides match TRBD1. CDR1 is LNHDA and CDR2 is SQIVND in the germline V gene (reference sequence). This CDR3 comprises 15 residues. The J segment lost 7 bases and the V segment lost 5 bases, leaving 8 bases of the junction unmatched. CDR3 sequence (DNA): TGTGCCAGTAGTGTTACGGGACAGTCAAATTCACCCCTCCACTTT. Translated, it gives CASSVTGQSNSPLHF. Looking up the rest from reference TRBV19 and TRBJ1-6 gives the full variable domain: DGGITQSPKYLFRKEGQNVTLSCEQNLNHDAMYWYRQDPGQGLRLIYYSQIVNDFQKGDIAEGYSVSREKKESFPLTVTSAQKNPTAFYLCASSVTGQSNSPLHFGNGTRLTVT.

The chain is built from TRBV6-6 and TRBJ2-7; TRBD1 might be the D (5 bases). V lost 4 bases to trimming and J lost 0 bases, with 10 bases between them. The CDR3 is 14 residues long. From germline, CDR1 is MNHNY and CDR2 SVGAGI (reference sequence). CDR3 amino acids: CASSLDSVSYEQYF. The DNA for the CDR3 is TGTGCCAGCAGTTTAGACAGTGTCTCCTACGAGCAGTACTTC.

This clone was found once. The J gene is TRBJ2-5, the V gene TRBV6-1; possible D gene TRBD2, 6 bases. From germline, CDR1 is MNHNS and CDR2 SASEGT. The CDR3 length is 14 residues. Trimming removed 4 bases at V and 1 base at J, with 10 bases between. This CDR3 reads CASSGRDFQETQYF. In nucleotides, the CDR3 is TGTGCCAGCAGTGGGAGGGACTTCCAAGAGACCCAGTACTTC.

The CDR3 protein is CASSLGTGELFF. DNA for the CDR3: TGTGCCAGCAGCTTAGGGACCGGGGAGCTGTTTTTT. This chain joins TRBV11-3 and TRBJ2-2; D unclear. V was trimmed by 1 base and J by 5 bases, leaving 2 bases between them. CDR1 and CDR2 (germline): SGHNT, YENEEA. The CDR3 is made up of 12 amino acids.

This clone was observed a handful of times. V and J are TRBV5-6 and TRBJ1-4; D unresolved. Germline CDR1 reads SGHDT; CDR2 reads YYEEEE. V gave up 8 bases and J gave up 6 bases, with 17 bases separating them. The CDR3 runs to 14 residues. CDR3 loop: CASRSASGDEKLFF. The CDR3 region has the DNA TGTGCCAGTAGGTCTGCTTCCGGGGATGAAAAACTGTTTTTT.

This clone was found a few times. The CDR3 nucleotides are TGTGCCAGCAGTCCCTCCCGCCAGAGGGAAAACTATGGCTACACCTTC. Amino acid sequence: CASSPSRQRENYGYTF. This sequence joins TRBV28 and TRBJ1-2, with D unresolved. CDR1 and CDR2 from the germline V gene are MDHEN and SYDVKM. V was shortened by 5 bases and J by 2 bases, with 18 bases between the two germline ends. CDR3 length: 16 residues.